This T cell receptor beta chain is drawn from a study of blood T cell repertoires in COVID-19. Study-wide context: Specimens from acute and convalescent COVID-19 originated in the United States, Italy and Spain. T cells, B-cell-depleted T cells, or PBMCs provided the cDNA or gDNA that served as material.

Deletions cut 6 bases from V and 0 bases from J, with 12 bases between. The CDR3 length is 14 residues. The V gene's germline CDR1 is SNHLY and CDR2 FYNNEI. Authors' data handling: By means of reference gene primer amplification, nucleated cell counts were estimated. Sequencing was performed with immunoSEQ multiplex PCR; in TCRdb, only in-frame clones are kept and a portion is missing. V and J calls and clone size come straight from that table; D and trimming were deduced from the DNA. Of some 220,000 clones listed, 65% to 90% are singletons. Those enrolled in Seattle joined during active infection and were followed longitudinally afterward.

The J gene is TRBJ2-7, the V gene TRBV2; TRBD2 is a possible D gene (6 bases). Sequencing input: peripheral blood. This TCR came from a man aged 50-59 years with COVID-19, enrolled during active disease. The CDR3 nucleotides read TGTGCCAGCAGGATGGAGGGCAGCTCCTACGAGCAGTACTTC. Translating gives CASRMEGSSYEQYF.